One T cell receptor (beta chain) is described in this entry. This clone has only one observation. The clone's antigen remains unknown. The sample holds no much larger clone one base away, and base qualities are not on file. Genomic DNA was extracted with the Qiagen DNeasy kit from unsorted PBMCs and from negatively selected CD4+ and CD8+ fractions. Using primers that anneal to V and J segments, immunoSEQ multiplex PCR amplified the TCR beta CDR3 regions. A synthetic immune receptor repertoire was used to minimize amplification bias, and any remaining bias was removed computationally after sequencing. Processing in the source paper ran as follows. Custom Python scripts were used to quantify repertoire diversity as the Shannon entropy index. Unsorted, CD4+ and CD8+ repertoires were analyzed separately, except for combined analyses in which CD4+ and CD8+ sequences were merged in silico. Sourced from immuneACCESS, this table was stored by TCRdb with only in-frame sequences that have V and J called. A share of the clones is absent; for the studies checked, an unresolved V gene accounts for under half, and the remainder has no known explanation. V, J and clone size were drawn from that table, and D and trimming were deduced from the DNA. The sample table records roughly 32,000 clones; 90% to 95% of these occur just once. The top ten clonotypes cover 2% to 2.5% of the sample.

These data belong to a study of PD-1 blockade in classical Hodgkin lymphoma (dated by TCRdb to the early 2020s). Concerning the study at large: The study used CyTOF and TCR beta sequencing to define a peripheral blood immune signature of response to PD-1 blockade in classical Hodgkin lymphoma. Findings and caveats that apply to the study as a whole: The study was restricted to a single clinical trial cohort, and the causes of repertoire differences, possibly disease activity or prior therapy, were left undefined. Baseline TCR diversity was reported to be lower in newly diagnosed patients than in healthy donors and to be lower still in relapsed/refractory patients.

Reading the germline V gene (reference sequence) gives CDR1 SGHKS and CDR2 YYEKEE. Deletion took 4 bases off V and 3 bases off J, with a span of 20 bases between the germline ends. The CDR3 contains 16 residues, cysteine and phenylalanine counted. Solely the CDR3 DNA is kept, with 48 bases framed from the first base. According to the study, the label for this sample's time point signals: newly diagnosed, previously untreated cHL patient sample. As a comparison group for the relapsed/refractory trial patients, PBMCs were sequenced from patients with newly diagnosed, previously untreated classical Hodgkin lymphoma. After peripheral blood was drawn into 8 mL Vacutainer Cell Preparation Tubes, PBMCs were isolated by centrifugation and then cryopreserved.

This chain is built from TRBV5-5 and TRBJ2-7; the D gene assignment is ambiguous. Sequencing used peripheral blood mononuclear cells (PBMCs). The origin of this receptor is a human donor with classical Hodgkin lymphoma. The nucleotides are TGTGCCAGCAGCCCCAGACTCCTCCCTAGGGTCTACGAGCAGTACTTC. Its protein is CASSPRLLPRVYEQYF.